These 17 T cell receptor beta chains were sequenced from one sample in a study of cytomegalovirus exposure and HLA in healthy donors (dated 2017 in TCRdb). Library preparation employed the immunoSEQ multiplex PCR assay. TCRdb's version of the immuneACCESS table is confined to in-frame rearrangements and falls short of the full clone set. An unresolved V gene accounts for under half of the shortfall where checked; the remainder is of unknown origin. This sample is represented by about 50,000 clones; roughly 92% of them were singletons. Of the sample, more than 1.4% falls within the top ten clones. Sequencing used PBMCs. The receptor set was obtained from a man younger than 35 in good health and CMV-seronegative.

The chain combines TRBV5-5 with TRBJ2-1, with a weak D call TRBD2 (5 bases). The V gene lost 3 bases and the J gene lost 4 bases, with 8 bases spanning the gap. From germline, CDR1 is SGHKS and CDR2 YYEKEE (reference sequence). The CDR3 has 13 residues. CDR3 protein: CASSSSWYNEQFF. The CDR3 coding sequence is TGTGCCAGCAGCTCTAGCTGGTACAATGAGCAGTTCTTC.

The chain recombines TRBV18 with TRBJ1-1, with D unclear. The CDR3 is made up of 13 amino acids. Trimming removed 1 base from V and 1 base from J, with 4 bases in between. Germline V gives CDR1 KGHSH, CDR2 LQKENI. For the CDR3, the DNA is TGTGCCAGCTCACCACTTAAGAACACTGAAGCTTTCTTT. Translation gives CASSPLKNTEAFF.

The chain joins TRBV19 to TRBJ2-2; TRBD1 might be the D (6 bases). CDR1 and CDR2 from the germline V gene are LNHDA and SQIVND (reference sequence). The V gene lost 6 bases and the J gene lost 3 bases, with 11 bases spanning the gap. The CDR3 sequence is 14 residues long. For the CDR3, the DNA is TGTGCCAGTAGCGGACAGACCTACACCGGGGAGCTGTTTTTT. It translates to CASSGQTYTGELFF.

This chain connects TRBV5-5 to TRBJ2-1; 8 bases map to TRBD2. Germline lookup yields CDR1 SGHKS and CDR2 YYEKEE (reference sequence). The trim removed 3 bases at V and 7 bases at J, leaving 12 bases unmatched. This CDR3 has 16 residues. Here the CDR3 reads CASSSIREGLGNEQFF. DNA for the CDR3: TGTGCCAGCAGCTCAATCCGGGAGGGGTTAGGTAATGAGCAGTTCTTC.

The chain is built from TRBV28 and TRBJ2-7; 13 positions agree with TRBD2. CDR3 length: 15 residues. The trim removed 6 bases at V and 0 bases at J, leaving 2 bases unmatched. Germline CDR1 reads MDHEN; CDR2 reads SYDVKM. CDR3 sequence reads: CASRRTSGSSYEQYF. CDR3 bases: TGTGCCAGCAGACGGACTAGCGGGAGCTCCTACGAGCAGTACTTC.

This sequence joins TRBV14 and TRBJ1-2; possible D gene TRBD1, 6 bases. Trimming shortened V by 11 bases and J by 4 bases, and 14 bases separated the two germline ends. The CDR3 is made up of 12 amino acids. The V gene's germline CDR1 is SGHDN and CDR2 FVKESK. Written as DNA, the CDR3 is TGTGCCGTTAAAAAGGGGGTCTATGGCTACACCTTC. Translating it yields CAVKKGVYGYTF.

The rearrangement links TRBV7-9 to TRBJ2-2, with 13 bases fitting TRBD2. The CDR3 sequence is 18 residues long. From germline, CDR1 is SEHNR and CDR2 FQNEAQ (reference sequence). Trimming removed 4 bases from V and 0 bases from J; junction bases left unmatched: 5. The CDR3 here is CASSSPGLAGSNTGELFF. In nucleotides, the CDR3 is TGTGCCAGCAGCTCTCCGGGACTAGCGGGATCGAACACCGGGGAGCTGTTTTTT.

The rearrangement joins TRBV19 to TRBJ1-2; no clear D. V lost 7 bases to trimming and J lost 4 bases, with 25 bases between them. Germline V CDR1 and CDR2: LNHDA, SQIVND (reference sequence). This CDR3 region has 17 residues. CDR3 protein: CASTEDTTGFQSYGYTF. DNA for the CDR3: TGTGCCAGTACTGAGGATACGACGGGATTCCAAAGCTATGGCTACACCTTC.

The chain uses TRBV5-4 and TRBJ2-7; 7 bases are a match to TRBD1. The CDR3 runs to 14 residues. Unmatched junction bases numbered 11, after V lost 4 bases and J lost 7 bases. Looked up from germline, CDR1 is SGHNT and CDR2 is YYREEE (reference sequence). CDR3 DNA sequence: TGTGCCAGCAGCACCCGACAGGGCGGCTGGGAGCAGTACTTC. Protein product: CASSTRQGGWEQYF.

This clone occurred once. The rearrangement joins TRBV27 to TRBJ2-1; TRBD2 might be the D (6 bases). V was pared by 5 bases and J by 11 bases, with 13 bases between. The CDR3 sequence is 12 residues long. The V gene's germline CDR1 is MNHEY and CDR2 SMNVEV (reference sequence). The CDR3, as DNA: TGTGCCAGCAGTCCCCCTAGCGTTAAGCAGTTCTTC. It specifies CASSPPSVKQFF.

The chain uses TRBV6-5 and TRBJ1-4, with D perhaps TRBD1 (6 bases). CDR3 length equals 15 residues. Looked up from germline, CDR1 is MNHEY and CDR2 is SVGAGI. Trimming removed 6 bases from V and 0 bases from J, with 11 bases in between. The CDR3 region is CASSPGEATNEKLFF. CDR3 nucleotides: TGTGCCAGCAGCCCAGGGGAAGCAACTAATGAAAAACTGTTTTTT.

This chain joins TRBV30 and TRBJ2-7; 10 nucleotides align to TRBD2. The germline CDR1 and CDR2 sequences are GTSNPN and SVGIG (reference sequence). The CDR3 is 16 residues long. V lost 4 bases to trimming and J lost 1 base; unmatched junction nucleotides: 10. The CDR3 nucleotides read TGTGCCTGGACTAGCGGGAGTAAGTTTAGGTCCTACGAGCAGTACTTC. Translated, it gives CAWTSGSKFRSYEQYF.

The J gene is TRBJ2-5, the V gene TRBV15; no clear D. V was shortened by 6 bases and J by 4 bases, with 9 bases between the two germline ends. Germline V gives CDR1 LNHNV, CDR2 YYDKDF (reference sequence). The CDR3 extends over 12 amino acids. The CDR3 DNA reads TGTGCCACCAGTAGTCCCGGAGAGACCCAGTACTTC. As protein: CATSSPGETQYF. Drawing the rest from reference TRBV15 and TRBJ2-5, the complete variable domain is DAMVIQNPRYQVTQFGKPVTLSCSQTLNHNVMYWYQQKSSQAPKLLFHYYDKDFNNEADTPDNFQSRRPNTSFCFLDIRSPGLGDTAMYLCATSSPGETQYFGPGTRLLVL.

The chain is built from TRBV20-1 and TRBJ1-5; D is uncertain. The CDR3 is made up of 11 amino acids. V shed 1 base and J shed 6 bases, with 4 bases lying between them. Germline CDR1 is DFQATT and CDR2 is SNEGSKA (reference sequence). In nucleotides, the CDR3 is TGCAGTGCTAGAGGCGGTCAGCCCCAGCATTTT. It specifies CSARGGQPQHF.

This clone turned up a few times. The DNA of the CDR3 is TGCGCCAGCAGCCCCCTCTCTAGTGAAAAACTGTTTTTT. This sequence encodes CASSPLSSEKLFF. The J gene is TRBJ1-4, the V gene TRBV4-1; D not certain. The germline V gene has CDR1 MGHRA and CDR2 YSYEKL. Trimming stripped 4 bases from V and 7 bases from J, with 10 bases between. The CDR3 spans 13 residues.

The DNA of the CDR3 is TGTGCCAGCAGCCCAGGGACAGGGACCGAGCAGTACTTC. Translated, it gives CASSPGTGTEQYF. The chain links TRBV11-1 to TRBJ2-7; 9 nucleotides agree with TRBD1. The CDR3 loop spans 13 amino acids. With V trimmed by 5 bases and J by 6 bases, 5 bases remained unmatched. The germline V gene encodes CDR1 SGHAT and CDR2 FQDESV (reference sequence).

The chain has TRBV6-6 and TRBJ1-5, with 7 bases lining up with TRBD1. Germline CDR1 and CDR2: MNHNY and SVGAGI (reference sequence). Losses at the gene ends were 5 bases for V and 3 bases for J; bases not matched to a gene: 10. CDR3 length: 16 amino acids. The CDR3 nucleotides are TGTGCCAGCAGTACTGCCGCCCAGGGGGTCAATCAGCCCCAGCATTTT. Translated, it gives CASSTAAQGVNQPQHF.